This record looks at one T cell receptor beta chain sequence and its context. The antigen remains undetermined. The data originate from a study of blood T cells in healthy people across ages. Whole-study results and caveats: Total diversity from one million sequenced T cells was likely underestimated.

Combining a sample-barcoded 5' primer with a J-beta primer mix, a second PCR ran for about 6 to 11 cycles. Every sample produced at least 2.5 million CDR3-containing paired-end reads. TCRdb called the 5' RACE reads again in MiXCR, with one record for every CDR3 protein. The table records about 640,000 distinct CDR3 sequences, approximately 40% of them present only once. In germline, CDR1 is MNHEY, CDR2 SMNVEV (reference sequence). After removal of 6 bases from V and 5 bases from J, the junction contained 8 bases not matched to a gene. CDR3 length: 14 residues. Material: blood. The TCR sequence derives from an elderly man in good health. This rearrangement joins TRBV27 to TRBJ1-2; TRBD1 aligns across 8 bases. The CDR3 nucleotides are TGTGCCAGCAGAGACCAGGGGGCGCGGTATGGCTACACCTTC. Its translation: CASRDQGARYGYTF.